This T cell receptor (beta chain) was found in a study of OX40 agonist ivuxolimab in advanced cancers. For the study at large: A partial response was reached by three patients: one with hepatocellular carcinoma and two with cutaneous melanoma.

Only one count was recorded for this clone. Its specificity is not known. The method was immunoSEQ multiplex PCR; TCRdb's version includes in-frame clones alone and lacks a portion of them. The sample has about 75,000 clones, approximately 85% seen once. Study results and caveats: There were, on average, more expanded clones in CD8+ T cells than in CD4+. Clonal expansion was among the lowest in partial responders at 0.1-3.0 mg/kg, especially CD8+.

Trimming at V came to 2 bases and at J to 4 bases, leaving 3 bases not matched to a gene. The CDR3 has 16 amino acids. CDR1 and CDR2 from the germline V gene are MNHNY and SVGAGI (reference sequence). The sample in question was CD4+ or CD8+ T cells sorted from blood, obtained in a trial of the OX40 agonist ivuxolimab. The rearrangement uses TRBV6-6 and TRBJ2-3; TRBD2 aligns across 13 bases. The source is an adult with an advanced solid tumor such as melanoma, head and neck, liver or kidney cancer. This CDR3 is CASSYGLAGDSDTQYF. The CDR3 DNA reads as TGTGCCAGCAGTTACGGACTAGCGGGAGACTCAGATACGCAGTATTTT.